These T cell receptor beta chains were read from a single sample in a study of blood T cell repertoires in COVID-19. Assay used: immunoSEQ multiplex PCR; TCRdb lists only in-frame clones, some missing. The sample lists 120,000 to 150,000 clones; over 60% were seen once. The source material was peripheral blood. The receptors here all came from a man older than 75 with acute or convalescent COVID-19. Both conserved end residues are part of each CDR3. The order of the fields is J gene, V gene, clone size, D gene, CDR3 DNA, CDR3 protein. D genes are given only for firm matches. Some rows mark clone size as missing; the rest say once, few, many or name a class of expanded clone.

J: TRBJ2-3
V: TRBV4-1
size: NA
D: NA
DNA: TGCGCCAGCAGCACCCTCGGGGATACGCAGTATTTT
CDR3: CASSTLGDTQYF

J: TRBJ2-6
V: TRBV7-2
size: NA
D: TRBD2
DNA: TGTGCCAGCAGCCCTAGCGGGGGCTCTGGGGCCAACGTCCTGACTTTC
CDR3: CASSPSGGSGANVLTF

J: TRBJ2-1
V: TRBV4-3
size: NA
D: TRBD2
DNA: TGCGCCAGCAGCCAAGATCGAGATAGCGGGGGGAGCTCCTACAATGAGCAGTTCTTC
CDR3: CASSQDRDSGGSSYNEQFF

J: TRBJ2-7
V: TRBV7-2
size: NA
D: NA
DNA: TGTGCCAGCAGCTTACTGGAGAGCTCCTACGAGCAGTACTTC
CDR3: CASSLLESSYEQYF

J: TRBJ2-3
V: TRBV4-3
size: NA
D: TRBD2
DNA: TGCGCCAGCAGCCAAACTCCGGGACTAGCGGAAATTAGCACAGATACGCAGTATTTT
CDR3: CASSQTPGLAEISTDTQYF

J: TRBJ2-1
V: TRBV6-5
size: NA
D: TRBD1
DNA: TGTGCCAGCAGTACCCGGGACAGGGGCGATGAGCAGTTCTTC
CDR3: CASSTRDRGDEQFF

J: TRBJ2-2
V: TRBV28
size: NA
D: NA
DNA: TGTGCCAGCAGTTCTTTAGGCAGGGCAGCCGGGGAGCTGTTTTTT
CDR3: CASSSLGRAAGELFF

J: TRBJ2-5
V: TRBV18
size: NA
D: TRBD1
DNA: TGTGCCAGCTCACCAAGGGCTCCACAGGGGGCTTGGGAGACCCAGTACTTC
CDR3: CASSPRAPQGAWETQYF

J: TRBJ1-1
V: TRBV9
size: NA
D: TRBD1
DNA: TGTGCCAGCAGGGGACAGGGATTTCATACTGAAGCTTTCTTT
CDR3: CASRGQGFHTEAFF

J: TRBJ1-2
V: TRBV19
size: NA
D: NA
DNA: TGTGCCAGTAGTATTTCAGGAAATTCCCGCTATGGCTACACCTTC
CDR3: CASSISGNSRYGYTF

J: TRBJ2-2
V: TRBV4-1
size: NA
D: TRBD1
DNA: TGCGCCAGCAGCCAAGCGGCCTCTTTCCCGGGACAGAGAGCGAACACCGGGGAGCTGTTTTTT
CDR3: CASSQAASFPGQRANTGELFF

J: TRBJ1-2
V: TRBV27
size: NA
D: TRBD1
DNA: TGTGCCAGCAAACTACAGGGGGCTCTCTTCTATGGCTACACCTTC
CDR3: CASKLQGALFYGYTF

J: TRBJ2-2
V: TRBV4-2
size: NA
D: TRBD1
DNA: TGTGCCAGCAGCCGAGACACAGGGGGCGGGGAGCTGTTTTTT
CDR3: CASSRDTGGGELFF

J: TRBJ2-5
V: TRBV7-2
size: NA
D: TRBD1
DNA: TGTGCCAGCAGTAAACCAGGGGGCAAGGAGACCCAGTACTTC
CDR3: CASSKPGGKETQYF

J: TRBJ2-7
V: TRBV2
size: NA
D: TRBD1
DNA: TGTGCCAGCAGTGAAAATGGGAACAGGGGGTTCCCGAACGAGCAGTACTTC
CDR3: CASSENGNRGFPNEQYF

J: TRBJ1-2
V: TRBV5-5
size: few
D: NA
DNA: TGTGCCAGCAGCTTGGTGGGGAGGACTAACTATGGCTACACCTTC
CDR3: CASSLVGRTNYGYTF

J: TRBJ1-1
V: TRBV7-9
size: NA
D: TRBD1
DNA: TGTGCCAGCAGCTTAGCACAGGGGGCTGAAGAAGCTTTCTTT
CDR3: CASSLAQGAEEAFF

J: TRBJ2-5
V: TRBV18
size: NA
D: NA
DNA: TGTGCCAGCTCACCCCTCCTAGGGGGGGGGCAAGAGACCCAGTACTTC
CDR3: CASSPLLGGGQETQYF

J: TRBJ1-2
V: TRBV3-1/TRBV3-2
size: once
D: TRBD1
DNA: TGTGCCAGCAGCCCCTGGGACAGGCCGAACTATGGCTACACCTTC
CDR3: CASSPWDRPNYGYTF

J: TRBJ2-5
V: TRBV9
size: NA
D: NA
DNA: TGTGCCAGCAGCGTAGCGGGGGGCCGCCAAGAGACCCAGTACTTC
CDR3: CASSVAGGRQETQYF

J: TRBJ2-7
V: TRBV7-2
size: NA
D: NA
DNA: TGTGCCAGCAGCTCGACGGGTTCCTACGAGCAGTACTTC
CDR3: CASSSTGSYEQYF

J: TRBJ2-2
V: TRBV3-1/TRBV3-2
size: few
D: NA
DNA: TGTGCCAGCAGCCAAGATCGGGACACCGGGGAGCTGTTTTTT
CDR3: CASSQDRDTGELFF

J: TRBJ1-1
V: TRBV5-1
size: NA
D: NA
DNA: TGCGCCAGCAGCTTGGCCGGGGGTGGCACTGAAGCTTTCTTT
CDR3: CASSLAGGGTEAFF

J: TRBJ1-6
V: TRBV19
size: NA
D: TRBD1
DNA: TGTGCCAGTAGTCCAGGGACAGATAATTCACCCCTCCACTTT
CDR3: CASSPGTDNSPLHF

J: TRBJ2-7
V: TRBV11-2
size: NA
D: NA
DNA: TGTGCCAGCAGCTTAGAGTGGGCGGGGCTGCATCACGAGCAGTACTTC
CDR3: CASSLEWAGLHHEQYF

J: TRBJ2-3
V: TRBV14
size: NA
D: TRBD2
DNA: TGTGCCAGCAGCCAAAGGACTAGCGGGCTAAGCACAGATACGCAGTATTTT
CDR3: CASSQRTSGLSTDTQYF

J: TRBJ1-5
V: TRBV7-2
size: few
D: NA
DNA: TGTGCCAGCAGCCTTCGGGGCAATCAGCCCCAGCATTTT
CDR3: CASSLRGNQPQHF

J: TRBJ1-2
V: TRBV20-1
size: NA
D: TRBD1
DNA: TGCAGTGCTAGTCTCGGACAGGGGGCTAGTGGCTACACCTTC
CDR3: CSASLGQGASGYTF

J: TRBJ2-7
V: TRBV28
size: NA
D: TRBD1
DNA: TGTGCCAGCAGTTTTGGGGACGACAGGGGCTACGAGCAGTACTTC
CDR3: CASSFGDDRGYEQYF

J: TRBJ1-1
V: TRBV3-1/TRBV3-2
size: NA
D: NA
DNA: TGTGCCAGCAGCCAAGATCTTTCAGGCGAAGCTTTCTTT
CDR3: CASSQDLSGEAFF

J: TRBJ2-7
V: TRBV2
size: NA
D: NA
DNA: TGTGCCAGCACCCTAACGACAGCCTACGAGCAGTACTTC
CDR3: CASTLTTAYEQYF

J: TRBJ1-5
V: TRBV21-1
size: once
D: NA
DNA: TGTGCCAGCAACGCCAGGGGGGCGAACAATCAGCCCCAGCATTTT
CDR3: CASNARGANNQPQHF

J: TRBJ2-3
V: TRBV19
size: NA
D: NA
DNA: TGTGCCAGTAACAGGAAGGGCACAGATACGCAGTATTTT
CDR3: CASNRKGTDTQYF

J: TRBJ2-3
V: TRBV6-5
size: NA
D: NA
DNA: TGTGCCAGCACCACGGCCGGAGGGACAGATACGCAGTATTTT
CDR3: CASTTAGGTDTQYF

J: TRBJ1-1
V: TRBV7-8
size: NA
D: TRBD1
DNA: TGTGCCAGCAGCTCACCTGGGACAGGGACCACTGAAGCTTTCTTT
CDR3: CASSSPGTGTTEAFF

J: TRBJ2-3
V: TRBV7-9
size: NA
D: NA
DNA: TGTGCCAGCAGCTTTGGAGGCGGCACAGATACGCAGTATTTT
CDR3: CASSFGGGTDTQYF

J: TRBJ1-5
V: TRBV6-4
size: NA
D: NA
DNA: TGTGCCAGCGCTGGACAGTACGGTCAGCCCCAGCATTTT
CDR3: CASAGQYGQPQHF